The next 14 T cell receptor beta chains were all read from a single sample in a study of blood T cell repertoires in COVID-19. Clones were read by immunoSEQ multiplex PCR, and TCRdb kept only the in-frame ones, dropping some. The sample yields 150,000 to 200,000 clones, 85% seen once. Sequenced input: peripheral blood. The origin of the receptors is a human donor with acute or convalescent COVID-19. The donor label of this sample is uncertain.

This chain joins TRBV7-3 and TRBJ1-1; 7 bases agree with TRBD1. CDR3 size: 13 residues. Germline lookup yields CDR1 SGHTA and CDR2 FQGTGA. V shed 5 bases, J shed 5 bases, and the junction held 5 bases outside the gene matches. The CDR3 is CASSLTGMTEAFF. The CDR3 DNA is TGTGCCAGCAGCCTGACAGGGATGACTGAAGCTTTCTTT.

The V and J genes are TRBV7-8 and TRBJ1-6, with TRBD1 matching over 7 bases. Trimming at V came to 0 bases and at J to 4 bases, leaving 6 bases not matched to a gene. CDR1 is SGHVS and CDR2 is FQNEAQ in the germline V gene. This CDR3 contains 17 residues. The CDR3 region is CASSLARTGRYNSPLHF. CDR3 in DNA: TGTGCCAGCAGCTTAGCCCGGACAGGTCGATATAATTCACCCCTCCACTTT.

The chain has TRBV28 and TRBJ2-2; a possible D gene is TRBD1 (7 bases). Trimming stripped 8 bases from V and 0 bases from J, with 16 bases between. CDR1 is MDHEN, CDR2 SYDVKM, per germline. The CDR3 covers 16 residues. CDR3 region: CASRTRGTANTGELFF. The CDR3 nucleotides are TGTGCCAGCCGAACTCGGGGGACAGCGAACACCGGGGAGCTGTTTTTT.

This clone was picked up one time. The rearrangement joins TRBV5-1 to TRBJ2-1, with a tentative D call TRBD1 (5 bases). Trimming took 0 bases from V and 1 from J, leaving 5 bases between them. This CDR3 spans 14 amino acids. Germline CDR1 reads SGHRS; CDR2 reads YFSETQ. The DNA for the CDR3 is TGCGCCAGCAGCTTGGCAGGGTCCTACAATGAGCAGTTCTTC. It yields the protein CASSLAGSYNEQFF.

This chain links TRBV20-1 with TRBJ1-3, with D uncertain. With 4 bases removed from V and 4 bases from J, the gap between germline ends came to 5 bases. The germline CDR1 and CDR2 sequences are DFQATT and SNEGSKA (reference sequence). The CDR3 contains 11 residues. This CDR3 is CSATRGNTIYF. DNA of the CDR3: TGCAGTGCTACCAGGGGAAACACCATATATTTT.

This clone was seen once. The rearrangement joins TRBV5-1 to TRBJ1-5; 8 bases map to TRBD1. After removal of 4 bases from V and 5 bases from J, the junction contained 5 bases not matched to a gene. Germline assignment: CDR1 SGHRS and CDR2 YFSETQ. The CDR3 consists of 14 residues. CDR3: CASSPDRGDQPQHF. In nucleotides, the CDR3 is TGCGCCAGCAGCCCCGACAGGGGAGATCAGCCCCAGCATTTT.

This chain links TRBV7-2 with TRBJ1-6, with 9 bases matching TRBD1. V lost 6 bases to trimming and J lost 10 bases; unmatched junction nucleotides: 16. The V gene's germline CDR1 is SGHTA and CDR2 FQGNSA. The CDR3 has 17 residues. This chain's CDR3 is CASSRLRDRARGSPLHF. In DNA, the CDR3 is TGTGCCAGCAGTCGCCTCCGGGACAGGGCGCGGGGCTCACCCCTCCACTTT.

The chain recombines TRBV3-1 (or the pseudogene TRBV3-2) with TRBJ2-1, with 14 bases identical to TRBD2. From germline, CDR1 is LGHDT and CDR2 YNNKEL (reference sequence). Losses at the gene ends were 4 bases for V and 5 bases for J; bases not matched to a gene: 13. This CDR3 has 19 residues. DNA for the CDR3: TGTGCCAGCAGCCGAAATTCCGGGACTAGCGGGGGAGGAGACAATGAGCAGTTCTTC. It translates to CASSRNSGTSGGGDNEQFF.

CDR3 protein: CASSQGPPEQFF. CDR3 in DNA: TGTGCCAGCAGCCAAGGGCCCCCTGAGCAGTTCTTC. The rearrangement links TRBV3-1 (or the pseudogene TRBV3-2) to TRBJ2-1; no clear D. The CDR3 spans 12 residues. V lost 1 base, J lost 9 bases, and 7 bases lay in between. Germline assignment: CDR1 LGHDT and CDR2 YNNKEL (reference sequence).

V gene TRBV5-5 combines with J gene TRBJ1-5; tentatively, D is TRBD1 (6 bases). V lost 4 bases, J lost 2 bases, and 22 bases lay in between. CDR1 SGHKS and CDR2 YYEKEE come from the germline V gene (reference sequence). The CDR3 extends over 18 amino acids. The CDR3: CASSPGGLGGFGNQPQHF. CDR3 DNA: TGTGCCAGCAGCCCGGGGGGGCTGGGGGGCTTTGGCAATCAGCCCCAGCATTTT.

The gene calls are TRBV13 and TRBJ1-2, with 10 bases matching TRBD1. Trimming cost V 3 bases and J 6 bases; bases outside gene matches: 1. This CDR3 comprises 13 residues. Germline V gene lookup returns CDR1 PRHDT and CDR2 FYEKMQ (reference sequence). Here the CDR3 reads CASSFGQGDGYTF. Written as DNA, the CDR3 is TGTGCCAGCAGCTTCGGACAGGGGGATGGCTACACCTTC. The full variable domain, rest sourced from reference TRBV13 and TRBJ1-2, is AAGVIQSPRHLIKEKRETATLKCYPIPRHDTVYWYQQGPGQDPQFLISFYEKMQSDKGSIPDRFSAQQFSDYHSELNMSSLELGDSALYFCASSFGQGDGYTFGSGTRLTVV.

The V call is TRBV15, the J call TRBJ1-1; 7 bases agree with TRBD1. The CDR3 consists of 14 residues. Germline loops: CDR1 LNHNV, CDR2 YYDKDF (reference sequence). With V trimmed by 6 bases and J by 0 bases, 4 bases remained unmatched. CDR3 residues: CATRAGQMNTEAFF. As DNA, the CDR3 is TGTGCCACCAGGGCGGGACAGATGAACACTGAAGCTTTCTTT.

CDR3 nucleotides: TGTGCCAGCAGTTTAATCTCCCGGGTCTCCAATTCACCCCTCCACTTT. Translating it yields CASSLISRVSNSPLHF. The V and J genes are TRBV28 and TRBJ1-6; D gene ambiguous. Looked up from germline, CDR1 is MDHEN and CDR2 is SYDVKM. V lost 2 bases and J 7 bases, leaving 15 bases between the germline ends. The length of the CDR3 is 16 residues.

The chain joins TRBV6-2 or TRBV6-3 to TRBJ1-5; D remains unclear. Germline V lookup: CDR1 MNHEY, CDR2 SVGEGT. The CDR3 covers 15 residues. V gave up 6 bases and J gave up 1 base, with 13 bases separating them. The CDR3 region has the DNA TGTGCCAGCAGCCGTAGCGGCCTCAGCAATCAGCCCCAGCATTTT. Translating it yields CASSRSGLSNQPQHF.